The entry below describes one T cell receptor (beta chain). CDR3 length: 14 amino acids. V dropped 6 bases and J dropped 5; count of bases not matched to a gene: 7. Per germline, CDR1 SGHNT and CDR2 YYREEE (reference sequence). The assay was immunoSEQ multiplex PCR, and TCRdb's table has in-frame clones only and misses some. The data hold roughly 310,000 clones, with about nine tenths observed a single time. This entry is derived from a study of blood T cell repertoires in COVID-19. Sequenced sample: peripheral blood. The receptor comes from a woman in her 30s with COVID-19, enrolled during active disease. This sequence joins TRBV5-4 and TRBJ1-1; 10 bases line up with TRBD1. CDR3 protein: CASNRQGAPTEAFF. CDR3 coding DNA: TGTGCCAGCAACAGACAGGGGGCGCCTACTGAAGCTTTCTTT.